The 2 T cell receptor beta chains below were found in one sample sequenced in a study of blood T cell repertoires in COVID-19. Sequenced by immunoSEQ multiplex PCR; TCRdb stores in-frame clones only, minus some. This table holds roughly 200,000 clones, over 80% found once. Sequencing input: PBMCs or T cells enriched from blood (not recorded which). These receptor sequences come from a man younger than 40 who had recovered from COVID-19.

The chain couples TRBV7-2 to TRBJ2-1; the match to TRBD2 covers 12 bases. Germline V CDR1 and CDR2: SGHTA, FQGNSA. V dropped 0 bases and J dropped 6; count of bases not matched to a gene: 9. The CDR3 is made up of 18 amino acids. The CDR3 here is CASSLASWLAGGPNEQFF. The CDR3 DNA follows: TGTGCCAGCAGCTTAGCGTCTTGGCTAGCGGGAGGGCCCAATGAGCAGTTCTTC. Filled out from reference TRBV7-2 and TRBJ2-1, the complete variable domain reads GAGVSQSPSNKVTEKGKDVELRCDPISGHTALYWYRQSLGQGLEFLIYFQGNSAPDKSGLPSDRFSAERTGGSVSTLTIQRTQQEDSAVYLCASSLASWLAGGPNEQFFGPGTRLTVL.

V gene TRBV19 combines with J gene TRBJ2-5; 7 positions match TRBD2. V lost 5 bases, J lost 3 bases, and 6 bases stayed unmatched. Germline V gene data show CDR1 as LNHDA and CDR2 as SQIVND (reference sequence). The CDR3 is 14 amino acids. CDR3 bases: TGTGCCAGTAGTTCAGGGAGGGAAAAAGAGACCCAGTACTTC. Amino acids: CASSSGREKETQYF.